A single sample is the source of the 15 T cell receptor beta chains below, sequenced in a study of shared clonotypes between healthy human individuals. TCRdb keeps only in-frame clones here, not all; method: immunoSEQ multiplex PCR. The repertoire has over a million clones, around 97% of them found once; the top ten carry 1% to 1.5%. Input material: naive CD4+ T cells sorted from blood. This sample's subset: CD45RA+ positively selected. The origin of the receptors is a man aged 30 to 39 in good health.

Of note for this clone: The same CDR3 can be traced to other DNA sequences in this sample. This chain connects TRBV19 to TRBJ2-7; TRBD1 matches at 9 bases. Looked up from germline, CDR1 is LNHDA and CDR2 is SQIVND (reference sequence). The CDR3 is 15 amino acids. The ends lost 2 bases at V and 4 bases at J; junction bases unmatched: 6. This chain's CDR3 is CASSIPGQGVYEQYF. CDR3 DNA: TGTGCCAGTAGTATACCGGGACAGGGAGTATACGAGCAGTACTTC.

The rearrangement uses TRBV28 and TRBJ2-7; TRBD1 might be the D (5 bases). This CDR3 is 14 amino acids long. CDR1 is MDHEN and CDR2 is SYDVKM in the germline V gene. Trimming pared 6 bases from V and 2 bases from J, leaving 14 bases between. CDR3: CASRKQGSPYEQYF. The CDR3 DNA reads TGTGCCAGCAGAAAGCAGGGATCCCCCTACGAGCAGTACTTC.

V is TRBV6-1 and J is TRBJ2-7; D unclear. Trimming removed 8 bases at V and 1 base at J, with 12 bases between. Germline V gene data show CDR1 as MNHNS and CDR2 as SASEGT. The CDR3 has 13 amino acids. CDR3 sequence (DNA): TGTGCCAGCCTAAAGTACGGTTCCTACGAGCAGTACTTC. Amino acids: CASLKYGSYEQYF.

The chain employs TRBV11-3 and TRBJ2-1; possibly TRBD2 for D (5 bases). V lost 5 bases and J 2 bases, leaving 19 bases between the germline ends. The CDR3 is 17 residues long. Germline lookup yields CDR1 SGHNT and CDR2 YENEEA. CDR3 sequence reads: CASSPGRGLKPYNEQFF. The CDR3 nucleotides read TGTGCCAGCAGCCCAGGACGCGGGCTTAAACCCTACAATGAGCAGTTCTTC.

The V call is TRBV10-3, the J call TRBJ2-2, with D tentatively TRBD2 (5 bases). The germline V gene encodes CDR1 ENHRY and CDR2 SYGVKD. This CDR3 is 14 amino acids long. V was clipped by 7 bases and J by 1 base, with 10 bases between them. CDR3: CAIKASRNTGELFF. The CDR3, as DNA: TGTGCCATCAAGGCTAGCAGGAACACCGGGGAGCTGTTTTTT.

The chain joins TRBV5-1 to TRBJ2-3, with D maybe TRBD2 (5 bases). The germline V and J ends were trimmed by 5 bases and 0 bases, with 10 bases remaining between them. The CDR3 contains 14 residues. Germline V gene lookup returns CDR1 SGHRS and CDR2 YFSETQ. CDR3 sequence reads: CASRRASSTDTQYF. The CDR3 DNA is TGCGCCAGCAGGAGGGCATCTAGCACAGATACGCAGTATTTT. The variable domain in full, completed from reference TRBV5-1 and TRBJ2-3, reads KAGVTQTPRYLIKTRGQQVTLSCSPISGHRSVSWYQQTPGQGLQFLFEYFSETQRNKGNFPGRFSGRQFSNSRSEMNVSTLELGDSALYLCASRRASSTDTQYFGPGTRLTVL.

The chain has TRBV11-2 and TRBJ2-7; TRBD1 aligns across 7 bases. CDR1 and CDR2 (germline): SGHAT, FQNNGV. This CDR3 has 15 residues. Unmatched junction bases numbered 8, after V lost 3 bases and J lost 3 bases. CDR3 loop: CASSFQTGWRYEQYF. The CDR3 nucleotides are TGTGCCAGCAGCTTCCAGACAGGGTGGCGCTACGAGCAGTACTTC. Drawing the rest from reference TRBV11-2 and TRBJ2-7, the complete variable domain is EAGVAQSPRYKIIEKRQSVAFWCNPISGHATLYWYQQILGQGPKLLIQFQNNGVVDDSQLPKDRFSAERLKGVDSTLKIQPAKLEDSAVYLCASSFQTGWRYEQYFGPGTRLTVT.

The chain employs TRBV6-1 and TRBJ1-2, with D unresolved. The CDR3 has 13 amino acids. V lost 4 bases and J 3 bases, leaving 9 bases between the germline ends. Looked up from germline, CDR1 is MNHNS and CDR2 is SASEGT. The CDR3 coding sequence is TGTGCCAGCAGTGCCCCCCCAGACTATGGCTACACCTTC. This gives the protein CASSAPPDYGYTF.

Regarding this clone: This same CDR3 is encoded by further DNA sequences in the sample. The CDR3 DNA reads TGCGCCAGCAGCTTCTGGACTAGCGGTAGCACAGATACGCAGTATTTT. This encodes CASSFWTSGSTDTQYF. The chain is built from TRBV5-1 and TRBJ2-3; 10 nucleotides line up with TRBD2. The germline V gene has CDR1 SGHRS and CDR2 YFSETQ. The V segment lost 2 bases and the J segment 0 bases; nucleotides outside the gene matches: 3. This CDR3 contains 16 residues.

The chain links TRBV18 to TRBJ1-1, with D tentatively TRBD1 (5 bases). Germline CDR1 and CDR2: KGHSH and LQKENI. CDR3 length: 15 residues. Trimming left V 5 bases short and J 2 bases short, with 15 bases between. The CDR3 spells CASSTQGTGNTEAFF. For the CDR3, the DNA is TGTGCCAGCTCAACCCAGGGTACCGGTAACACTGAAGCTTTCTTT.

The rearrangement uses TRBV6-6 and TRBJ1-1; D is unresolved. Trimming pared 0 bases from V and 0 bases from J, leaving 8 bases between. Looked up from germline, CDR1 is MNHNY and CDR2 is SVGAGI (reference sequence). The CDR3 is made up of 15 amino acids. The CDR3 loop is CASSYSMIVNTEAFF. Written as DNA, the CDR3 is TGTGCCAGCAGTTACTCGATGATTGTGAACACTGAAGCTTTCTTT.

The CDR3 DNA is TGTGCCAGCAGCCGGACCGGGGCCAACGTCCTGACTTTC. Translating gives CASSRTGANVLTF. The chain has TRBV11-3 and TRBJ2-6; no definite D call. The CDR3 has 13 amino acids. In germline, CDR1 is SGHNT, CDR2 YENEEA. V lost 5 bases and J 4 bases, leaving 6 bases between the germline ends.

The rearrangement joins TRBV6-1 to TRBJ2-7; unclear D gene. CDR1 and CDR2 (germline): MNHNS, SASEGT. This CDR3 is 14 amino acids long. Between the trimmed V and J ends, which lost 4 bases and 2 bases, there was a span of 12 bases. CDR3 coding DNA: TGTGCCAGCAGTGGTTGGGAAAGGCCCTACGAGCAGTACTTC. Amino acids: CASSGWERPYEQYF.

The rearrangement uses TRBV19 and TRBJ1-5; 11 bases agree with TRBD1. Germline V gene lookup returns CDR1 LNHDA and CDR2 SQIVND (reference sequence). This CDR3 contains 17 residues. V shed 3 bases and J 3 bases; nucleotides not matched to a gene: 7. Here the CDR3 reads CASSILGTGGVNQPQHF. CDR3 nucleotide sequence: TGTGCCAGTAGTATCTTAGGGACAGGGGGTGTCAATCAGCCCCAGCATTTT. The entire variable domain, with the rest obtained from reference TRBV19 and TRBJ1-5, is as follows: DGGITQSPKYLFRKEGQNVTLSCEQNLNHDAMYWYRQDPGQGLRLIYYSQIVNDFQKGDIAEGYSVSREKKESFPLTVTSAQKNPTAFYLCASSILGTGGVNQPQHFGDGTRLSIL.

This chain links TRBV9 with TRBJ2-2; D may be TRBD1 (6 bases). Germline V lookup: CDR1 SGDLS, CDR2 YYNGEE. V was pared by 2 bases and J by 1 base, with 9 bases between. The CDR3 has 15 amino acids. The chain's CDR3 is CASSVDRRNTGELFF. The CDR3 region has the DNA TGTGCCAGCAGCGTTGACAGGAGGAACACCGGGGAGCTGTTTTTT.